Here is one T cell receptor beta chain with its context. Its specificity is unknown. The CDR3 length is 13 residues. Looked up from germline, CDR1 is SGHAT and CDR2 is FQNNGV. V gave up 2 bases and J gave up 5 bases, with 10 bases separating them. This sample is drawn from a study of cytomegalovirus exposure and HLA in healthy donors. Findings of the study overall: Prediction of most subjects' HLA-A and HLA-B alleles by TCR beta sequences was reportedly accurate.

This PCR relied on a set of 60 Vbeta primers and 13 Jbeta primers. Using immunoSEQ multiplex PCR, the repertoire was profiled, and TCRdb retains in-frame clones only, with some absent. This sample has 100,000 to 150,000 clones, with approximately 74% found just once. Those who donated were healthy bone marrow donors. The origin of this receptor is a middle-aged man in good health and CMV-seropositive. This chain joins TRBV11-2 and TRBJ2-7, with unresolved D. Sequencing input: PBMCs. The CDR3 sequence is CASSLYSLDEQYF. CDR3 DNA sequence: TGTGCCAGCAGCTTATATTCCCTAGACGAGCAGTACTTC. Variable domain in full (rest from reference TRBV11-2 and TRBJ2-7): EAGVAQSPRYKIIEKRQSVAFWCNPISGHATLYWYQQILGQGPKLLIQFQNNGVVDDSQLPKDRFSAERLKGVDSTLKIQPAKLEDSAVYLCASSLYSLDEQYFGPGTRLTVT.